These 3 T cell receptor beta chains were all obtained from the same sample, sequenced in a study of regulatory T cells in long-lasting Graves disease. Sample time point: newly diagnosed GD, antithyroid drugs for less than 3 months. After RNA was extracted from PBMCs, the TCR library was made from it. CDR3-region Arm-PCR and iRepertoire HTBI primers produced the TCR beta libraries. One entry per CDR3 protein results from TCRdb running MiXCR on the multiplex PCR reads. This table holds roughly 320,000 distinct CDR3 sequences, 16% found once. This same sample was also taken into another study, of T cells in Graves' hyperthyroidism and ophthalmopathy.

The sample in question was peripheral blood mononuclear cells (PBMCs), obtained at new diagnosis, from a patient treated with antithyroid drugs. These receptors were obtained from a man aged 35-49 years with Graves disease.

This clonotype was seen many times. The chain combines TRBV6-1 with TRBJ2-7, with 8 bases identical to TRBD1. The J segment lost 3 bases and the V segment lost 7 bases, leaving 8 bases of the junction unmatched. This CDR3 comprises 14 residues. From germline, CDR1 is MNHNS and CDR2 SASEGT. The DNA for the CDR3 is TGTGCCAGCACCGACCCCGGGACAGGCTACGAGCAGTACTTC. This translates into CASTDPGTGYEQYF.

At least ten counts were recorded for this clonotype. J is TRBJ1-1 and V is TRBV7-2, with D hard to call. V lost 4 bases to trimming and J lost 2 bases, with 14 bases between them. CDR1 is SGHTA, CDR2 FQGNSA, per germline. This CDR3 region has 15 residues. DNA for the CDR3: TGTGCCAGCAGCTCCCACACCGGGAGCAACACTGAAGCTTTCTTT. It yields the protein CASSSHTGSNTEAFF.

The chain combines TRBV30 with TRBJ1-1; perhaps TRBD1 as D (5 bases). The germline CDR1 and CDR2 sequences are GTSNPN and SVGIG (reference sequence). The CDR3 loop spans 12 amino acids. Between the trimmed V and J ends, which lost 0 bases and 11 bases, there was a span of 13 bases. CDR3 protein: CAWSVRGFDAFF. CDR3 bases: TGTGCCTGGAGTGTACGGGGGTTTGACGCTTTCTTT. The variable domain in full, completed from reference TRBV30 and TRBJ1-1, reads SQTIHQWPATLVQPVGSPLSLECTVEGTSNPNLYWYRQAAGRGLQLLFYSVGIGQISSEVPQNLSASRPQDRQFILSSKKLLLSDSGFYLCAWSVRGFDAFFGQGTRLTVV.